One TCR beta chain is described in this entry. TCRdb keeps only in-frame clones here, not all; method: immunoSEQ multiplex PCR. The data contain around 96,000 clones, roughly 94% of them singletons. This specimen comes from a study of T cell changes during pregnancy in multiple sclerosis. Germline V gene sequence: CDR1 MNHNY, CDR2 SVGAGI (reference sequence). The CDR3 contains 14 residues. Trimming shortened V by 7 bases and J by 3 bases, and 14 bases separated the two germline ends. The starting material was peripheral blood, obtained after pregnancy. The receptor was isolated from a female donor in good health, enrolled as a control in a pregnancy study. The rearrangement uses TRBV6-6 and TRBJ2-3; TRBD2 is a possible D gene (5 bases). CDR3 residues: CASNQQRGTDTQYF. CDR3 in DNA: TGTGCCAGCAACCAACAACGGGGAACAGATACGCAGTATTTT.